This record concerns one TCR beta chain sequence. Its antigen remains unidentified. This specimen belongs to a study of shared clonotypes between healthy human individuals. Whole-study results and caveats: Generally, estimated richness proved larger in naive subsets than it did in memory subsets. When naive CD4 clonotypes were compared across a few donors, about 4.8% were shared.

Sequenced by immunoSEQ multiplex PCR; TCRdb stores in-frame clones only, minus some. Of fewer than 1.6 million clones listed, approximately 98.5% were seen once; the top ten hold roughly 0.35%. Everyone who donated was a Caucasian adult who lived in Nashville, Tennessee. The split of CD4+ cells yielded CD45RA+ naive and CD45RA-negative memory subsets. The CDR3 spans 14 residues. Germline V lookup: CDR1 GTSNPN, CDR2 SVGIG (reference sequence). Losses at the gene ends were 2 bases for V and 7 bases for J; bases not matched to a gene: 4. The sequencing sample was made of naive CD4+ T cells sorted from blood. Subset defined: CD45RA+ positively selected. This chain uses TRBV30 with TRBJ1-4, with 10 positions matching TRBD1. The clonotype originates from a man under 40 in good health. As DNA, the CDR3 is TGTGCCTGGAGTCAGACAGGGGGCGGTGAAAAACTGTTTTTT. Translated, it gives CAWSQTGGGEKLFF.